The T cell receptor beta chain described here comes from a study of tumor-infiltrating lymphocytes in oesophageal squamous cell carcinoma. The CDR3 runs 16 residues. J was trimmed by 8 bases and V by 5 bases; bases with no gene match: 14. Germline CDR1 is SGHVS and CDR2 is FNYEAQ. Using its own MiXCR run on the PCR reads, TCRdb lists one record per CDR3 protein. The data hold more than 7,000 distinct CDR3 sequences, with around 64% observed a single time. The TCR comes from a female donor with esophageal squamous cell carcinoma. The chain uses TRBV7-6 and TRBJ2-1; TRBD2 matches 8 bases. Sequenced: esophageal tumor tissue. In nucleotides, the CDR3 is TGTGCCAGCAGCCCCTCCGGCGGGAGGTTGGTGGATGAGCAGTTCTTC. It encodes CASSPSGGRLVDEQFF.